The clone carrying this T cell receptor beta chain has only a few counts. These data originate in a study of blood T cell repertoires in COVID-19. Study background: Some COVID-19 samples were acute and others convalescent; all came from the United States, Italy and Spain. PBMCs, B-cell-depleted T cells, or T cells provided the cDNA or gDNA that made up the material.

Authors' data handling: Quantification of nucleated cells was approximated via reference gene primer amplification. Clones were read by immunoSEQ multiplex PCR, and TCRdb kept only the in-frame ones, dropping some. V and J calls and clone size are as listed in that table; D and trimming were resolved from the DNA. This sample has under 65,000 clones, with 91% found just once. The CDR3 is 11 amino acids. Germline V lookup: CDR1 GTSNPN, CDR2 SVGIG (reference sequence). V was cut by 3 bases and J by 3 bases, with 6 bases left in between. The sequence came from a human donor in a cohort sampled during active COVID-19. The sequenced material came from peripheral blood. The chain uses TRBV30 and TRBJ2-7; D is ambiguous. The CDR3 protein is CAWRTSYEQYF. The CDR3 DNA reads TGTGCCTGGAGGACAAGCTACGAGCAGTACTTC.